The source of this T cell receptor (beta chain) is a study of graft-versus-host responses after intestinal transplantation. On the study more broadly: Transplants given to recipients were multivisceral, liver-intestinal, or isolated intestinal.

The length of the CDR3 is 12 residues. Looked up from germline, CDR1 is MNHNY and CDR2 is SVGAGI (reference sequence). V gave up 2 bases and J gave up 7 bases, with 8 bases separating them. Study outcomes and limitations: GvH clones were found in recipient marrow; some appeared first in ileum or blood. HvG clone declines early post-transplant were associated with peak circulating GvH levels.

For this clone: The antigen is unknown.

The protocol was immunoSEQ multiplex PCR, while the TCRdb copy is restricted to in-frame clones and leaves out a portion. The sample holds some 120,000 clones, more than 85% seen once. This receptor was identified in a human donor who was the organ donor for an intestinal transplant. This chain uses TRBV6-6 with TRBJ1-2; unclear D gene. This specimen consisted of unstimulated CD8+ T cells sorted from spleen or lymph node cells, obtained before transplant. This CDR3 is CASSYGDFGYTF. DNA of the CDR3: TGTGCCAGCAGTTACGGGGATTTTGGCTACACCTTC.